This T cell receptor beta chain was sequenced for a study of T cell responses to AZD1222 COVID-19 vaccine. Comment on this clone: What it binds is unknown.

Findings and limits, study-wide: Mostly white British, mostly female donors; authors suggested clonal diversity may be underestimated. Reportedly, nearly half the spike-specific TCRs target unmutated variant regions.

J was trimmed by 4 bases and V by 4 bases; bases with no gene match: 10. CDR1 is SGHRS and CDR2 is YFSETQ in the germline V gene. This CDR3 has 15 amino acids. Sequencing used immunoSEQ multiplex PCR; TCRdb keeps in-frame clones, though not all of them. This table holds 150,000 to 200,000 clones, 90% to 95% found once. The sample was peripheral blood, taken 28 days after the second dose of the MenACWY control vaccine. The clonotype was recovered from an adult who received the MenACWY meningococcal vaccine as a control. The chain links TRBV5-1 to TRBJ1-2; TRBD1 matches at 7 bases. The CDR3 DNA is TGCGCCAGCAGCCAGGGGACAGATTCCTTCTATGGCTACACCTTC. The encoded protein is CASSQGTDSFYGYTF.